This entry concerns a single T cell receptor beta chain. As yet, its antigen is unknown. The donors belonged to the roughly 110-subject validation cohort, separate from the roughly 670-subject first cohort. The sample belongs to a study of cytomegalovirus exposure and HLA in healthy donors. Study-wide context: Later, an analysis reported that the 95 to 150 validation repertoires had used the same platform as the 500 to 750 first-cohort repertoires. Whole-study findings and limits: CMV antigen specificity of a few CMV-associated chains was confirmed in vitro. There were some public TCRs occurring in many donors, but most TCR sequences were rare.

Repertoires were generated with immunoSEQ multiplex PCR, while TCRdb's copy carries only in-frame clones and drops some. The sample yields 100,000 to 150,000 clones, around 96% seen once. This CDR3 spans 16 amino acids. V lost 2 bases and J lost 7; bases outside the gene matches: 10. Germline V lookup: CDR1 MNHNY, CDR2 SVGAGI (reference sequence). The chain joins TRBV6-6 to TRBJ2-7, with 11 bases aligning to TRBD2. Sequenced: PBMCs. The TCR originated in a man between 18 and 35 years old in good health and CMV-seronegative. This CDR3 is CASSYRSSGRTDEQYF. As DNA, the CDR3 is TGTGCCAGCAGTTACCGCTCTAGCGGGAGGACTGATGAGCAGTACTTC.